Included here is one TCR beta chain sequence, with context. Its antigen is currently not known. Qualities for individual bases were not recorded, and no much larger clone is one base off. This sample is part of a study of T-cell reconstitution after alpha-beta-depleted transplantation in children listed by TCRdb under 2016. Regarding the complete study: Using TCR repertoire profiling, the study followed T-cell immune reconstitution in a quantitative way in children after TCRalphabeta/CD19-depleted allogeneic hematopoietic cell transplantation.

The CDR3 contains 15 residues, cysteine and phenylalanine counted. Only the CDR3 region is kept as DNA, spanning 45 bases read in frame from base 1. The V end loses 2 bases and the J end loses 2 bases, and a stretch of 9 bases separates them. To prepare the library, PCR was applied. TCRdb names Illumina HiSeq 2500 as the instrument used. TCR library preparation used molecular barcoding, with unique molecular identifiers applied to normalize quantification of the TCRbeta repertoire. TCRdb applied fastp at Q25 and MiXCR to the public reads, then kept only in-frame beta chains. Identical CDR3 proteins give one entry, which carries the most common genes and DNA. This sample is represented by about 410,000 distinct CDR3 sequences; roughly 20% of them were singletons. The ten largest clonotypes hold 3% to 4.5% of the sample.

This clonotype was obtained from a human donor who donated a stem cell graft to a child with acute myeloid leukemia. The specimen was PBMCs from the stem cell graft donor, collected from the stem cell graft. The chain is encoded by TRBV12-3 or TRBV12-4 joined to TRBJ2-2, with the D gene too uncertain to name. The DNA reads TGTGCCAGCAGTTTATTAAGGACCAACACCGGGGAGCTGTTTTTT. It codes for CASSLLRTNTGELFF.